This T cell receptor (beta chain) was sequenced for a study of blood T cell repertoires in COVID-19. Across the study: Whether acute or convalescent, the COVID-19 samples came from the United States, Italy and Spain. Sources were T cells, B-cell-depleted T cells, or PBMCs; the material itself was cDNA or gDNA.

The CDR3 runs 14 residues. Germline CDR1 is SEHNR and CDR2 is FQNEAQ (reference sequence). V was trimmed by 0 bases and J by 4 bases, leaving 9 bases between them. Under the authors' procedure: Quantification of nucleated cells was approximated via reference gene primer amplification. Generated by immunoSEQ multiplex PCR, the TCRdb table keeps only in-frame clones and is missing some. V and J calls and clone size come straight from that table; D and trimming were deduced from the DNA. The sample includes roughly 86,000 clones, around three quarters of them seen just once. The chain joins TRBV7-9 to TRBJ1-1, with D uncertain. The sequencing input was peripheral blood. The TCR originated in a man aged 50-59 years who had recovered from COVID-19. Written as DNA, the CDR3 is TGTGCCAGCAGCTTAGCGGGAGGACCCACTGAAGCTTTCTTT. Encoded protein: CASSLAGGPTEAFF.